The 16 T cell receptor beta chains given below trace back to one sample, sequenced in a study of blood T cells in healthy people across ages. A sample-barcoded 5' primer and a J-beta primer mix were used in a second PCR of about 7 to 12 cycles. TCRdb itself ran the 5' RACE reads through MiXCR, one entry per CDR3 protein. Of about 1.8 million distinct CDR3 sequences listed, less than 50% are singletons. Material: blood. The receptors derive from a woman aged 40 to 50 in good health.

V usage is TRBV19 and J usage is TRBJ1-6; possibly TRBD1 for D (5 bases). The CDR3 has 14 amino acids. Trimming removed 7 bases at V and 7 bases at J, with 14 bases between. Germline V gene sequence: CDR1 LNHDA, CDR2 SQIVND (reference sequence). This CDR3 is CASISRERNSPLHF. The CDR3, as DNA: TGTGCCAGTATCAGCAGGGAGCGAAATTCACCCCTCCACTTT.

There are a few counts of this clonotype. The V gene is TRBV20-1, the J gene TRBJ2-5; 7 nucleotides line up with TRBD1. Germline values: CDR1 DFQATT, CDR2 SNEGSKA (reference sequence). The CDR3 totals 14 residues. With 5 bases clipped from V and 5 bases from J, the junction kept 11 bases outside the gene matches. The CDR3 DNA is TGCAGTGCTGCCGGACAGGCTCTTGTCGAGACCCAGTACTTC. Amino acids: CSAAGQALVETQYF.

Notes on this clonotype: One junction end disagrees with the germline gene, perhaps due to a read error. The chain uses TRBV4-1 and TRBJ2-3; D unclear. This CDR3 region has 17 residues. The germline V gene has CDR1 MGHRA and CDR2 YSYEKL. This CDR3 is CAGSPYFRQSTTDTQYF. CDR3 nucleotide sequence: TGCGCCGGCAGCCCTTACTTCAGACAATCCACCACAGATACGCAGTATTTT.

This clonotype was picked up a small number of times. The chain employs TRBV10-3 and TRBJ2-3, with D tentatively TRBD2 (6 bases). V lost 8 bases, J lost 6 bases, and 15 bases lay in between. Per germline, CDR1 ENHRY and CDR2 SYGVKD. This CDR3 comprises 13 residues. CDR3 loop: CAISPAGGDTQYF. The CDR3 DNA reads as TGTGCCATCTCTCCAGCGGGCGGGGATACGCAGTATTTT.

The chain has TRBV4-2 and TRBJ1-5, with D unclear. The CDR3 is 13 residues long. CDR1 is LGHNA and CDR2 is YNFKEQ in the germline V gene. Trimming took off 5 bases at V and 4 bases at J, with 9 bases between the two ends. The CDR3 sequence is CASSSYQNQPQHF. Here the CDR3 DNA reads TGTGCCAGCAGCTCCTACCAGAATCAGCCCCAGCATTTT.

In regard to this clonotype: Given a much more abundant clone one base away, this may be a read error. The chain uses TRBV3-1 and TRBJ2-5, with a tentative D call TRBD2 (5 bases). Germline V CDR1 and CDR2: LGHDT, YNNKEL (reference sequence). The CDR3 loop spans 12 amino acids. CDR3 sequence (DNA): TGTGCCAGCGAGGGTGTTGGAGAGGCCCAGTACTTC. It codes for CASEGVGEAQYF.

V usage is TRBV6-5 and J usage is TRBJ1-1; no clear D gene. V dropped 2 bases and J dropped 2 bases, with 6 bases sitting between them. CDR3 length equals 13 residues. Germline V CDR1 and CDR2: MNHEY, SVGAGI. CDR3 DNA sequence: TGTGCCAGCAGTTACGAGATTAACACTGAAGCTTTCTTT. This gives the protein CASSYEINTEAFF.

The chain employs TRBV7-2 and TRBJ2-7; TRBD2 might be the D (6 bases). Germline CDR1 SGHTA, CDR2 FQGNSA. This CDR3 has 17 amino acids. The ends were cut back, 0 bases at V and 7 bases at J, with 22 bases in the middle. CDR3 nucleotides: TGTGCCAGCAGCTTAGCGCCGACTAGTAGAGCCTACAATGAGCAGTACTTC. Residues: CASSLAPTSRAYNEQYF.

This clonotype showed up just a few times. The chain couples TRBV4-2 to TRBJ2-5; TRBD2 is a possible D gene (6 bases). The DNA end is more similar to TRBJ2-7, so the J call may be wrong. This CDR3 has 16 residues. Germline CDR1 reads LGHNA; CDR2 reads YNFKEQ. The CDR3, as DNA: TGTGCCAGCAGCCAAGATTATTCGGGGGAGTACTACGAGCAGTACTTC. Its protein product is CASSQDYSGEYYEQYF.

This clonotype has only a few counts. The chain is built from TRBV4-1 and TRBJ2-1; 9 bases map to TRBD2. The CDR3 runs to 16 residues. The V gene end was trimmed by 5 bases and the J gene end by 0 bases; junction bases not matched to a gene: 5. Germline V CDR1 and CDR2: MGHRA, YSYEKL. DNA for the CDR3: TGCGCCAGCAGCTATTCTAGCGGGGACTCCTACAATGAGCAGTTCTTC. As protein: CASSYSSGDSYNEQFF.

The chain's CDR3 is CSVGVSGGAREQFF. The CDR3 DNA sequence: TGCAGCGTTGGTGTTAGCGGGGGGGCTCGAGAGCAGTTCTTC. The chain recombines TRBV29-1 with TRBJ2-1, with 11 bases that match TRBD2. Germline CDR1 SQVTM, CDR2 ANQGSEA. This CDR3 is built from 14 residues. After removal of 4 bases from V and 10 bases from J, the junction contained 9 bases not matched to a gene.

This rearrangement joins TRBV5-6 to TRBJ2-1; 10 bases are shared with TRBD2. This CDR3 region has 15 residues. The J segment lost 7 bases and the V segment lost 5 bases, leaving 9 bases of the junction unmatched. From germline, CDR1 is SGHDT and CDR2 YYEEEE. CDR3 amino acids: CASRLPSGGQNEQFF. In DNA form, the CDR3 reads TGTGCCAGCAGACTCCCTAGCGGGGGCCAAAATGAGCAGTTCTTC.

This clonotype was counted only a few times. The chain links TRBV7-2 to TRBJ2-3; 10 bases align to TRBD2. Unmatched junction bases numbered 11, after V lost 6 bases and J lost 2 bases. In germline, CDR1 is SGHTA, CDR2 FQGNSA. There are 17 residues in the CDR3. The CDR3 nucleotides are TGTGCCAGCAGGCCGCCCCTGAGCGGGGGGGCCACAGATACGCAGTATTTT. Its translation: CASRPPLSGGATDTQYF. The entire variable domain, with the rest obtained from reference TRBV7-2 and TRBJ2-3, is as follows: GAGVSQSPSNKVTEKGKDVELRCDPISGHTALYWYRQSLGQGLEFLIYFQGNSAPDKSGLPSDRFSAERTGGSVSTLTIQRTQQEDSAVYLCASRPPLSGGATDTQYFGPGTRLTVL.

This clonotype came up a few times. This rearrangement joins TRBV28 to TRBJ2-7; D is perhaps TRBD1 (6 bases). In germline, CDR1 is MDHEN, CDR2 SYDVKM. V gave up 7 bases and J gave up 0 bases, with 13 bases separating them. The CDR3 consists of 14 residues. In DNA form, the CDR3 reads TGTGCCAGCACCCTTACAGGGAACTCCTACGAGCAGTACTTC. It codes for CASTLTGNSYEQYF. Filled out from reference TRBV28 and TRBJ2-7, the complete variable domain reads DVKVTQSSRYLVKRTGEKVFLECVQDMDHENMFWYRQDPGLGLRLIYFSYDVKMKEKGDIPEGYSVSREKKERFSLILESASTNQTSMYLCASTLTGNSYEQYFGPGTRLTVT.

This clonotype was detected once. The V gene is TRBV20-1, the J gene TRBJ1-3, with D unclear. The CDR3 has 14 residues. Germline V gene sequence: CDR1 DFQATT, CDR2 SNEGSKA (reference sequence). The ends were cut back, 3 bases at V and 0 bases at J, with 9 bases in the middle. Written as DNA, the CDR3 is TGCAGTGCTAGGATGGGTAACTCTGGAAACACCATATATTTT. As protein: CSARMGNSGNTIYF.

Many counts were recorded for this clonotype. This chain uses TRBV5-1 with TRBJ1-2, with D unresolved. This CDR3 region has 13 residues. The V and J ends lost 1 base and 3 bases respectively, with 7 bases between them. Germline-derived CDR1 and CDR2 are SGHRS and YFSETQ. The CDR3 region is CASSLTGYYGYTF. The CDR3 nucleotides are TGCGCCAGCAGCTTGACCGGGTACTATGGCTACACCTTC.